Shown below are 10 T cell receptor beta chains from a single sample sequenced in a study of cytomegalovirus exposure and HLA in healthy donors. Primers for the PCR totalled 60 Vbeta and 13 Jbeta. Measured with immunoSEQ multiplex PCR; TCRdb has only the in-frame clones, and not every one. Counted here are 90,000 to 120,000 clones, roughly four fifths occurring once; the ten biggest clones make up approximately 2.2%. The sequenced material came from PBMCs. The receptors stem from a man younger than 35 in good health and CMV-seronegative.

The count of this clone is one. The V call is TRBV7-6, the J call TRBJ2-7, with a possible D match to TRBD1 (6 bases). Germline-derived CDR1 and CDR2 are SGHVS and FNYEAQ. V was pared by 3 bases and J by 1 base, with 7 bases between. The CDR3 extends over 13 amino acids. The CDR3 protein is CASSLDSSYEQYF. The CDR3 region has the DNA TGTGCCAGCAGCTTGGACAGTTCCTACGAGCAGTACTTC.

The J gene is TRBJ2-7, the V gene TRBV5-4; D is ambiguous. CDR3 length equals 12 residues. Trimming left V 7 bases short and J 2 bases short, with 10 bases between. Germline-derived CDR1 and CDR2 are SGHNT and YYREEE (reference sequence). The CDR3 loop reads CASSVGAYEQYF. CDR3 nucleotide sequence: TGTGCCAGCTCGGTTGGTGCCTACGAGCAGTACTTC.

The gene calls are TRBV5-1 and TRBJ2-3; D unresolved. V gave up 0 bases and J gave up 0 bases, with 5 bases separating them. Per germline, CDR1 SGHRS and CDR2 YFSETQ. This CDR3 comprises 14 residues. Here the CDR3 reads CASSLATSTDTQYF. The CDR3 DNA is TGCGCCAGCAGCTTGGCTACTAGCACAGATACGCAGTATTTT.

The chain combines TRBV27 with TRBJ1-6; D not certain. Germline V gene sequence: CDR1 MNHEY, CDR2 SMNVEV (reference sequence). Trimming took 5 bases from V and 11 from J, leaving 10 bases between them. The CDR3 sequence is 12 residues long. In DNA, the CDR3 is TGTGCCAGCAGTCCCCACGGGACACCCCTCCACTTT. Its protein product is CASSPHGTPLHF.

V gene TRBV5-4 combines with J gene TRBJ2-5, with 7 bases fitting TRBD2. The CDR3 totals 15 residues. V lost 4 bases and J lost 2; bases outside the gene matches: 8. Looked up from germline, CDR1 is SGHNT and CDR2 is YYREEE (reference sequence). CDR3 region: CASSPASGEQETQYF. The CDR3 DNA reads TGTGCCAGCAGCCCCGCGAGCGGGGAGCAAGAGACCCAGTACTTC.

The chain combines TRBV28 with TRBJ2-3, with 8 bases aligning to TRBD1. J lost 10 bases, V lost 7 bases, and 13 bases had no gene match. The CDR3 loop spans 14 amino acids. The germline CDR1 and CDR2 sequences are MDHEN and SYDVKM. Written as DNA, the CDR3 is TGTGCCAGCAACATCTCCCCGGGACAGGAGGCGCAGTATTTT. Amino acid sequence: CASNISPGQEAQYF. Looking up the rest from reference TRBV28 and TRBJ2-3 gives the full variable domain: DVKVTQSSRYLVKRTGEKVFLECVQDMDHENMFWYRQDPGLGLRLIYFSYDVKMKEKGDIPEGYSVSREKKERFSLILESASTNQTSMYLCASNISPGQEAQYFGPGTRLTVL.

This clone was found a few times. The V gene is TRBV2, the J gene TRBJ1-6, with no clear D. The V end was cut by 7 bases, the J end by 7 bases, with 14 bases between. CDR1 and CDR2 (germline): SNHLY, FYNNEI. The CDR3 length is 14 residues. CDR3 nucleotides: TGTGCCAGCACGGTGAGGAGGCTAAATTCACCCCTCCACTTT. Its protein product is CASTVRRLNSPLHF.

This clone was observed once. V usage is TRBV28 and J usage is TRBJ2-7; the match to TRBD2 covers 7 bases. The CDR3 contains 14 residues. V lost 5 bases to trimming and J lost 1 base; unmatched junction nucleotides: 5. Germline loops: CDR1 MDHEN, CDR2 SYDVKM. This chain's CDR3 is CASSPLAESYEQYF. For the CDR3, the DNA is TGTGCCAGCAGTCCGCTAGCGGAATCCTACGAGCAGTACTTC.

Only one count was recorded for this clone. The J gene is TRBJ2-1, the V gene TRBV6-5; D not certain. CDR3 size: 13 residues. Trimming removed 4 bases at V and 7 bases at J, with 11 bases between. Germline V lookup: CDR1 MNHEY, CDR2 SVGAGI. This chain's CDR3 is CASSSLRVNEQFF. CDR3 DNA: TGTGCCAGCAGTTCACTTAGAGTTAATGAGCAGTTCTTC.

The chain carries TRBV30 and TRBJ2-1, with D perhaps TRBD1 (6 bases). The CDR3 consists of 21 residues. With 0 bases removed from V and 8 bases from J, the gap between germline ends came to 35 bases. Germline lookup yields CDR1 GTSNPN and CDR2 SVGIG (reference sequence). DNA of the CDR3: TGTGCCTGGAGTGTACCGGGACAACGCCTCCTCCGACTCAGCGTACGCGATGAGCAGTTCTTC. It translates to CAWSVPGQRLLRLSVRDEQFF.